This T cell receptor beta chain was sequenced during a study of identifying expanded T cells in peripheral blood. During the collection period, no donor immune events like infections were recorded. Trimming stripped 3 bases from V and 4 bases from J, with 16 bases between. The CDR3 is 16 residues long. Germline CDR1 and CDR2: MDHEN and SYDVKM. Concerning this clone itself: The antigen is undetermined.

Study-wide points: Clone count variance between approximately two-week samples rose with total template count. Technical replicates showed around 1.1 changed clones; two weeks about 16.4; four weeks 19.

Clones were read by immunoSEQ multiplex PCR, and TCRdb kept only the in-frame ones, dropping some. Among about 78,000 clones, around four fifths were seen once, and the ten largest hold 18%. Sequencing was carried out using blood. The chain couples TRBV28 to TRBJ1-5; unclear D gene. The clonotype was recovered from a person between 18 and 75 years old in good health. CDR3 loop: CASSLVASSWNQPQHF. The DNA of the CDR3 is TGTGCCAGCAGTTTGGTCGCCTCCAGTTGGAATCAGCCCCAGCATTTT.